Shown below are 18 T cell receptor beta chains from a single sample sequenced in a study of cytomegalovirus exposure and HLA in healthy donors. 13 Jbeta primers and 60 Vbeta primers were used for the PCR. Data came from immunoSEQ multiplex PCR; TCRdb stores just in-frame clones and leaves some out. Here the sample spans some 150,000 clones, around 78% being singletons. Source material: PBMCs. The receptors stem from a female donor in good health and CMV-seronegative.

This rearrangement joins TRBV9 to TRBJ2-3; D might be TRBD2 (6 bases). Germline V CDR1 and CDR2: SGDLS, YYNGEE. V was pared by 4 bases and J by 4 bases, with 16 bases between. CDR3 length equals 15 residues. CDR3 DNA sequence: TGTGCCAGCAGCCCAGGGATCGGGAGCCCAGATACGCAGTATTTT. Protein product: CASSPGIGSPDTQYF. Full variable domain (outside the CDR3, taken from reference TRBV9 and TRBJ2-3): DSGVTQTPKHLITATGQRVTLRCSPRSGDLSVYWYQQSLDQGLQFLIQYYNGEERAKGNILERFSAQQFPDLHSELNLSSLELGDSALYFCASSPGIGSPDTQYFGPGTRLTVL.

CDR3 sequence: CASSEVTAQRAFF. The CDR3 coding sequence is TGTGCCAGCAGTGAAGTCACGGCCCAGCGGGCTTTCTTT. This rearrangement joins TRBV2 to TRBJ1-1, with no clear D. The CDR3 totals 13 residues. Trimming removed 1 base from V and 11 bases from J, with 14 bases in between. The germline V gene has CDR1 SNHLY and CDR2 FYNNEI.

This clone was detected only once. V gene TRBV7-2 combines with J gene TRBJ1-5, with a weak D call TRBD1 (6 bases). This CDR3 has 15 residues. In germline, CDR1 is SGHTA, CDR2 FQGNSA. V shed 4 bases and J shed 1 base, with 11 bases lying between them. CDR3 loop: CASSWRGGSNQPQHF. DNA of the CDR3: TGTGCCAGCAGCTGGCGGGGGGGCAGCAATCAGCCCCAGCATTTT.

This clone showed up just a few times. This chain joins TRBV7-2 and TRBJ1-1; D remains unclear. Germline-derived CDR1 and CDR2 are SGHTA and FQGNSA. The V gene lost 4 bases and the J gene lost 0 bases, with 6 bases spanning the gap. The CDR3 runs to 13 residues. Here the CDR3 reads CASSSALNTEAFF. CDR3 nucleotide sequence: TGTGCCAGCAGCTCAGCCTTGAACACTGAAGCTTTCTTT.

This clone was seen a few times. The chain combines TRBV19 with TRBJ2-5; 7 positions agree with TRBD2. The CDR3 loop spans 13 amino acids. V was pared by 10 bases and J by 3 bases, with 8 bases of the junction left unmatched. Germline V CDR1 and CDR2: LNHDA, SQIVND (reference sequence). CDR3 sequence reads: CANVLAAKETQYF. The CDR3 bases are TGTGCCAACGTGCTAGCGGCTAAAGAGACCCAGTACTTC.

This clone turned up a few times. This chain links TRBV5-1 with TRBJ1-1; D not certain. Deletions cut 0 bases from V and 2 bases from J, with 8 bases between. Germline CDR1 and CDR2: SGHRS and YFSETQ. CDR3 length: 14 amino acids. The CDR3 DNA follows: TGCGCCAGCAGCTTGGGGGCAACCAACACTGAAGCTTTCTTT. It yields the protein CASSLGATNTEAFF.

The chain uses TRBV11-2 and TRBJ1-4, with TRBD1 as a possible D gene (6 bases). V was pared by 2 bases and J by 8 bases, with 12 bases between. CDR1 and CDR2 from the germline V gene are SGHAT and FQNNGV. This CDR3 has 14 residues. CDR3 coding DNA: TGTGCCAGCAGCTTATCAGGGGTAGGGGAAAAACTGTTTTTT. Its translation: CASSLSGVGEKLFF.

The CDR3 DNA sequence: TGTGCCAGCAGCTTGGCGGGGGTAGCGAACTACGAGCAGTACTTC. Encoded protein: CASSLAGVANYEQYF. The rearrangement joins TRBV5-4 to TRBJ2-7, with a possible D match to TRBD2 (6 bases). The CDR3 is made up of 15 amino acids. Germline values: CDR1 SGHNT, CDR2 YYREEE (reference sequence). Trimming stripped 0 bases from V and 3 bases from J, with 13 bases between.

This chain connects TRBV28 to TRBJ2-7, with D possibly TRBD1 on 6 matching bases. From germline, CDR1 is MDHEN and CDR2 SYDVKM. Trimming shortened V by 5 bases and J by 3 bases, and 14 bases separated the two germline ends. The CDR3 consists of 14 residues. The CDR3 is CASSTRTDLYEQYF. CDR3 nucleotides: TGTGCCAGCAGTACGCGGACAGATCTCTACGAGCAGTACTTC.

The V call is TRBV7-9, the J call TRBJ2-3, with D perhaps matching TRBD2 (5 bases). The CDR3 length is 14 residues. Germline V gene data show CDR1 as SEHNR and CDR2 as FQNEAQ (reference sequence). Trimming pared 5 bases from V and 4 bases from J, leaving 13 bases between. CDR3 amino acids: CASSQNLAADTQYF. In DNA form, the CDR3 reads TGTGCCAGCAGCCAAAACCTAGCCGCAGATACGCAGTATTTT.

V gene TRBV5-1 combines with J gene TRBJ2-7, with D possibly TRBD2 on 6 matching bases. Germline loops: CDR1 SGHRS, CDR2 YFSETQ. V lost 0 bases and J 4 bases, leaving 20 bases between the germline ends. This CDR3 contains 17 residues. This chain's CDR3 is CASSLGFGAGTSYEQYF. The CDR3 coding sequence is TGCGCCAGCAGCTTGGGCTTTGGGGCGGGGACCTCTTACGAGCAGTACTTC.

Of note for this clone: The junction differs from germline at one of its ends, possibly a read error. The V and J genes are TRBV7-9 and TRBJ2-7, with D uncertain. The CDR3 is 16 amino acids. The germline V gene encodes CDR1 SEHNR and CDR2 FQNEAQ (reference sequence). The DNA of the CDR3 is TGTTCCAGCAGCTTCACTAACCTCTCGAAAACCTACGAGCAGTACTTC. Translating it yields CSSSFTNLSKTYEQYF.

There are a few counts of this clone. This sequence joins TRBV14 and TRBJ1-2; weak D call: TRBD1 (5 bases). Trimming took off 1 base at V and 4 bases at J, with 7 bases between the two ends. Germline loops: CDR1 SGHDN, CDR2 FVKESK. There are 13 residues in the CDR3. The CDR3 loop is CASSQGQLYGYTF. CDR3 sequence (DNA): TGTGCCAGCAGCCAAGGACAGCTCTATGGCTACACCTTC.

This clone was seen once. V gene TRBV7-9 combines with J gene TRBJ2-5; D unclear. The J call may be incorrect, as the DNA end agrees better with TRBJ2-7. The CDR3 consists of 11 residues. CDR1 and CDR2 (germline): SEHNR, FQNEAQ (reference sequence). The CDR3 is CASSFTYEQYF. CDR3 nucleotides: TGTGCCAGCAGCTTCACCTACGAGCAGTACTTC.

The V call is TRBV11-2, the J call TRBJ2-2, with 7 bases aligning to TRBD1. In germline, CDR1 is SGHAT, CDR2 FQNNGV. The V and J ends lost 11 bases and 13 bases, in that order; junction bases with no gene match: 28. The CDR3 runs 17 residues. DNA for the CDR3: TGTGCCGCCACGACTCTGAGGTCCCGGGACAGCGAGTGGGGGCTGTTTTTT. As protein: CAATTLRSRDSEWGLFF. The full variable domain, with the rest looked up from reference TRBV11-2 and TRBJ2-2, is EAGVAQSPRYKIIEKRQSVAFWCNPISGHATLYWYQQILGQGPKLLIQFQNNGVVDDSQLPKDRFSAERLKGVDSTLKIQPAKLEDSAVYLCAATTLRSRDSEWGLFFGEGSRLTVL.

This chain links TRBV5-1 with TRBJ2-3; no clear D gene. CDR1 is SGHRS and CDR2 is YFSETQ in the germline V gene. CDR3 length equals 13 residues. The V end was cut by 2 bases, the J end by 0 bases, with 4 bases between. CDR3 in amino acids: CASSLTSTDTQYF. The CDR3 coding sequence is TGCGCCAGCAGCTTAACTAGCACAGATACGCAGTATTTT.

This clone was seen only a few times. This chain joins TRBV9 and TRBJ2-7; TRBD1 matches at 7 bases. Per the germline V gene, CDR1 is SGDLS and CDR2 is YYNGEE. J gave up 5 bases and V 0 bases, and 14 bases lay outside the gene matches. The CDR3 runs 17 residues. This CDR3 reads CASSVVGRGQIGHEQYF. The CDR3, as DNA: TGTGCCAGCAGCGTAGTGGGTAGGGGACAGATAGGCCACGAGCAGTACTTC.

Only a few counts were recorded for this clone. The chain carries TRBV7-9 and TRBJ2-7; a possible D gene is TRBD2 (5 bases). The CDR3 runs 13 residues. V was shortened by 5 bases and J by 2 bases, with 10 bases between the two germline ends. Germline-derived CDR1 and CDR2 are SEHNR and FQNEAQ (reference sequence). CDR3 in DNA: TGTGCCAGCAGCCTCTCGGAGGCCTACGAGCAGTACTTC. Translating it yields CASSLSEAYEQYF.